This record covers a single TCR beta chain. This specimen belongs to a study of blood T cell repertoires in COVID-19. Study overall: The analysed material was cDNA or gDNA that came from T cells, B-cell-depleted T cells, or PBMCs.

Authors' analysis steps: Reference gene primer amplification yielded estimated nucleated cell counts. The table came from immunoSEQ multiplex PCR; TCRdb's copy has only in-frame clones and leaves some out. The V and J calls and clone size were taken over from that table, and D and trimming were inferred from the DNA. The data hold roughly 270,000 clones, with 85% observed a single time. Enrolled through a virtual design, the participants were between roughly 18 and 95 years of age and came from some 25 US areas. Participants had their cohort set by participant-reported clinical history. Sequencing was performed on PBMCs or T cells enriched from blood (not recorded which). This receptor was taken from a woman between 45 and 65 years old who had recovered from COVID-19.

CDR3 nucleotide sequence: TGCGCCAGCATGCGATATAGCAATCAGCCCCAGCATTTT. It codes for CASMRYSNQPQHF. V and J are TRBV10-2 and TRBJ1-5; D gene uncertain. The V gene's germline CDR1 is WSHSY and CDR2 SAAADI. With 7 bases removed from V and 0 bases from J, the gap between germline ends came to 7 bases. The CDR3 extends over 13 amino acids.